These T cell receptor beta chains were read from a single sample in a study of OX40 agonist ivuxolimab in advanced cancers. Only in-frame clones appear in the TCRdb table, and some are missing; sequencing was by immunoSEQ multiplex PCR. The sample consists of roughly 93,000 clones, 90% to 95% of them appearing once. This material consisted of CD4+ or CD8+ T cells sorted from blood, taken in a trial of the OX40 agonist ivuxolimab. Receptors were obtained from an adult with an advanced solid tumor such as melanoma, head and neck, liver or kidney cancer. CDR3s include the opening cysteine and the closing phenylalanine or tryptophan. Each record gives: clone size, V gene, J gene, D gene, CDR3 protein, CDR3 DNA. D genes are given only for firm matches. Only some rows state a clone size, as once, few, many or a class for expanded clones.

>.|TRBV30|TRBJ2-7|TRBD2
CAWSTLAGGLSVEQYF
TGTGCCTGGAGTACACTAGCGGGAGGGCTCTCGGTCGAGCAGTACTTC
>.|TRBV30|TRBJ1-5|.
CAWSSGQHNQPQHF
TGTGCCTGGAGCTCCGGACAGCATAATCAGCCCCAGCATTTT
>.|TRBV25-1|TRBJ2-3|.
CASSEGGGRDTQYF
TGTGCCAGCAGTGAAGGTGGGGGCAGGGATACGCAGTATTTT
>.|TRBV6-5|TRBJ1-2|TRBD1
CASSRSGQGRGYTF
TGTGCCAGCAGTCGTTCGGGACAGGGGCGCGGCTACACCTTC
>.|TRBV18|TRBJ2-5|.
CASSPQETQYF
TGTGCCAGCTCACCTCAAGAGACCCAGTACTTC
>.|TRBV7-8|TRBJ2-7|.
CASSLTSQGSYEQYF
TGTGCCAGCAGCTTAACGTCACAGGGTTCCTACGAGCAGTACTTC
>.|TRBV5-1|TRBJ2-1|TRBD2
CASSLSGLAGYDNEQFF
TGCGCCAGCAGCTTATCGGGACTAGCGGGGTACGACAATGAGCAGTTCTTC
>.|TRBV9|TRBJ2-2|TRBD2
CASSVGTRDTGELFF
TGTGCCAGCAGCGTAGGGACTAGAGACACCGGGGAGCTGTTTTTT
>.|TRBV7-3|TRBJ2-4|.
CASSLNSGAGKNIQYF
TGTGCCAGCAGCTTAAATTCGGGGGCAGGCAAAAACATTCAGTACTTC
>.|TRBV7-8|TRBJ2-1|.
CASSLTTGHNEQFF
TGTGCCAGCAGCTTAACAACAGGGCACAATGAGCAGTTCTTC
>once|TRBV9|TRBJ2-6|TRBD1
CASSMQGVGANVLTF
TGTGCCAGCAGCATGCAGGGGGTTGGGGCCAACGTCCTGACTTTC
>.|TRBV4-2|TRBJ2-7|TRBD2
CASSSGTSGSSYEQYF
TGTGCCAGCAGTTCCGGGACTAGCGGGAGCTCCTACGAGCAGTACTTC
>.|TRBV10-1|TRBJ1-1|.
CASSGRGATFF
TGCGCCAGCAGTGGAAGGGGAGCGACTTTCTTT
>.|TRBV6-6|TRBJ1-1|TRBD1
CASSYGTANTEAFF
TGTGCCAGCAGTTACGGGACAGCGAACACTGAAGCTTTCTTT
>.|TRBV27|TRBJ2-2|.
CASSSSTSRSGELFF
TGTGCCAGCAGTTCATCGACGAGTAGGTCCGGGGAGCTGTTTTTT
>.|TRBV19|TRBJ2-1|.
CASSISEPIFDEQFF
TGTGCCAGTAGTATAAGTGAGCCCATATTCGATGAGCAGTTCTTC
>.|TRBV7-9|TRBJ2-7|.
CASTPEGYSYEQYF
TGTGCCAGCACCCCTGAGGGGTACTCCTACGAGCAGTACTTC
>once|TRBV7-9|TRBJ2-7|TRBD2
CASSLVPFGLAGTYEQYF
TGTGCCAGCAGCTTAGTCCCTTTTGGACTAGCGGGAACCTACGAGCAGTACTTC
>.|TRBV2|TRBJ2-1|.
CASRDQLGVYNEQFF
TGTGCCAGCAGGGACCAATTGGGGGTTTACAATGAGCAGTTCTTC
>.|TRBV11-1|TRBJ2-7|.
CASSLGRQSYEQYF
TGTGCCAGCAGCTTAGGGAGACAGTCCTACGAGCAGTACTTC
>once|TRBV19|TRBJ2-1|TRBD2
CASSGGLAGHNEQFF
TGTGCCAGTAGTGGGGGACTAGCGGGGCACAATGAGCAGTTCTTC
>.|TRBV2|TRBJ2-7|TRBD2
CASSVPGREAYEQYF
TGTGCCAGCAGTGTCCCCGGGCGGGAGGCTTACGAGCAGTACTTC
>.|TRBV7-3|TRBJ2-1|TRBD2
CASMGTSGAYNEQFF
TGTGCCAGCATGGGGACTAGCGGGGCCTACAATGAGCAGTTCTTC
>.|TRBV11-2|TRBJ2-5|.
CASSTTGRRETQYF
TGTGCCAGCAGCACCACAGGGAGGAGAGAGACCCAGTACTTC
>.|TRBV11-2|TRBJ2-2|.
CASSLDRNRANTGELFF
TGTGCCAGCAGCTTAGATAGAAACAGAGCTAACACCGGGGAGCTGTTTTTT
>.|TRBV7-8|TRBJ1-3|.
CASSLAPDIGNTIYF
TGTGCCAGCAGCTTAGCACCAGATATAGGAAACACCATATATTTT
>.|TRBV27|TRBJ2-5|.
CASSLYGPGQETQYF
TGTGCCAGCAGTTTATATGGTCCAGGCCAAGAGACCCAGTACTTC
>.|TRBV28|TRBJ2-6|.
CASSPQKASGANVLTF
TGTGCCAGCAGCCCCCAGAAAGCATCTGGGGCCAACGTCCTGACTTTC
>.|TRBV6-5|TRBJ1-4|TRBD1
CASSLDRAGKLFF
TGTGCCAGCAGCCTTGACAGGGCTGGAAAACTGTTTTTT
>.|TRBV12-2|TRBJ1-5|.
CASRPPLFGQGSNQPQHF
.
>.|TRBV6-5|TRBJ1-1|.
CASSYSRDTEAFF
TGTGCCAGCAGTTACTCGAGGGACACTGAAGCTTTCTTT
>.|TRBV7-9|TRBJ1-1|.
CASSLTPTGSLKAFF
TGTGCCAGCAGCTTAACTCCCACGGGTTCACTGAAAGCTTTCTTT
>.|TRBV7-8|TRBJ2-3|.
CASSLRGNLQDTQYF
TGTGCCAGCAGCTTAAGGGGGAACCTACAGGATACGCAGTATTTT
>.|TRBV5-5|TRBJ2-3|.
CASSLDPASTDTQYF
TGTGCCAGCAGCTTGGATCCGGCGAGCACAGATACGCAGTATTTT
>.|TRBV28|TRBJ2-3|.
CASSLVTDTQYF
TGTGCCAGCAGTTTAGTCACAGATACGCAGTATTTT
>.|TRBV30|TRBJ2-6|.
CAWSVTGANVLTF
TGTGCCTGGAGTGTAACTGGGGCCAACGTCCTGACTTTC
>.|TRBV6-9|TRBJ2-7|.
CASAVRDEQYF
TGTGCCAGCGCGGTCCGGGACGAGCAGTACTTC
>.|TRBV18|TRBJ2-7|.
CASSMNGIYEQYF
TGTGCCAGCTCGATGAACGGAATCTACGAGCAGTACTTC
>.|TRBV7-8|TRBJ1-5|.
CASSLFGIRGKQPQHF
TGTGCCAGCAGCTTATTCGGTATACGGGGTAAACAGCCCCAGCATTTT
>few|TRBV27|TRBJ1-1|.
CASRKDTAVEAFF
TGTGCCAGCAGGAAAGACACCGCCGTTGAAGCTTTCTTT
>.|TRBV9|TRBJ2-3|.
CASSVATTTDTQYF
TGTGCCAGCAGCGTAGCTACAACCACAGATACGCAGTATTTT
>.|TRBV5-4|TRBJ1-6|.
CASSSGTGGNSPLHF
TGTGCCAGCAGCTCTGGGACGGGAGGTAATTCACCCCTCCACTTT
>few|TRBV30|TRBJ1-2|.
CAWSVGYGYTF
TGTGCCTGGAGTGTAGGATATGGCTACACCTTC
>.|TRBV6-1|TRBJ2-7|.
CASSENIEQYF
TGTGCCAGCAGTGAGAACATCGAGCAGTACTTC
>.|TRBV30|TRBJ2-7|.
CAWSVSRVEQYF
TGTGCCTGGAGTGTATCCCGGGTCGAGCAGTACTTC
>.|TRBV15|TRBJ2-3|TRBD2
CATSRPRSGGALSTDTQYF
TGTGCCACCAGCAGACCCCGAAGCGGGGGGGCCTTAAGCACAGATACGCAGTATTTT
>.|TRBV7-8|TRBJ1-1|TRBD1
CASSPGQVSTEAFF
TGTGCCAGCAGCCCCGGACAGGTTAGCACTGAAGCTTTCTTT
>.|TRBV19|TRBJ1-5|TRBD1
CASSIPLTRTGGAWQPQHF
TGTGCCAGTAGTATCCCCTTAACTCGGACAGGGGGCGCATGGCAGCCCCAGCATTTT
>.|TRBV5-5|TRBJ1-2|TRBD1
CASSWGQSVYGYTF
TGTGCCAGCAGCTGGGGACAGTCAGTCTATGGCTACACCTTC
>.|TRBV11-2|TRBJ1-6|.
CASSLVWEPNSPLHF
TGTGCCAGCAGCTTAGTTTGGGAACCCAATTCACCCCTCCACTTT
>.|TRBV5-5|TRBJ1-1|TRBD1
CASSLEAGTGYTEAFF
TGTGCCAGCAGCTTGGAGGCCGGGACAGGGTACACTGAAGCTTTCTTT
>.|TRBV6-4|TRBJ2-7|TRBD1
CASSDRQDRGVRGPYEQYF
TGTGCCAGCAGCGATAGGCAGGACAGGGGAGTTCGTGGACCCTACGAGCAGTACTTC